A single sample is the source of the 5 T cell receptor beta chains below, sequenced in a study of human versus mouse CDR3 diversity and MHC coevolution. Libraries were prepared by immunoSEQ multiplex PCR; TCRdb keeps only in-frame clonotypes and omits some of them. The sample carries 86,000 or so clones, about 94% recorded once. Sequencing was carried out using naive CD4+ T cells from blood. Subset in this sample: CD45RO-negative CD62L-positive naive CD4 T cells. The receptors were gathered from a person between 25 and 70 years old in good health.

This clone was observed a handful of times. V usage is TRBV10-3 and J usage is TRBJ1-2; 12 nucleotides agree with TRBD1. The trim removed 4 bases at V and 6 bases at J, leaving 6 bases unmatched. The V gene's germline CDR1 is ENHRY and CDR2 SYGVKD. There are 15 residues in the CDR3. The CDR3 bases are TGTGCCATCAGTGTGGGACAGGGGGCGCACAATGGCTACACCTTC. Its protein product is CAISVGQGAHNGYTF.

This chain uses TRBV4-3 with TRBJ1-5; 8 nucleotides align to TRBD1. The germline gives CDR1 LGHNA, CDR2 YSLEER. V lost 2 bases and J lost 2; bases outside the gene matches: 11. This CDR3 contains 18 residues. CDR3 DNA: TGCGCCAGCAGCCAAAACCCCGCAGGGGGCGACGGCAATCAGCCCCAGCATTTT. This sequence encodes CASSQNPAGGDGNQPQHF.

V is TRBV6-5 and J is TRBJ1-1, with D hard to call. The CDR3 consists of 12 residues. The germline CDR1 and CDR2 sequences are MNHEY and SVGAGI. V lost 2 bases and J 7 bases, leaving 8 bases between the germline ends. This CDR3 is CASSYRRGEAFF. As DNA, the CDR3 is TGTGCCAGCAGTTACCGGCGGGGTGAAGCTTTCTTT.

The gene calls are TRBV9 and TRBJ1-1; D may be TRBD1 (5 bases). Germline V CDR1 and CDR2: SGDLS, YYNGEE. V was cut by 0 bases and J by 4 bases, with 19 bases left in between. The CDR3 has 17 residues. CDR3 sequence (DNA): TGTGCCAGCAGCGTAGTTGGGTCCAGGGTCGGCGGCACTGAAGCTTTCTTT. Its translation is CASSVVGSRVGGTEAFF. Full variable domain (outside the CDR3, taken from reference TRBV9 and TRBJ1-1): DSGVTQTPKHLITATGQRVTLRCSPRSGDLSVYWYQQSLDQGLQFLIQYYNGEERAKGNILERFSAQQFPDLHSELNLSSLELGDSALYFCASSVVGSRVGGTEAFFGQGTRLTVV.

The chain joins TRBV18 to TRBJ2-7; D might be TRBD1 (5 bases). CDR1 is KGHSH and CDR2 is LQKENI in the germline V gene. Trimming shortened V by 3 bases and J by 2 bases, and 11 bases separated the two germline ends. CDR3 size: 14 residues. CDR3 in DNA: TGTGCCAGCTCACCGGGCAGGGTGACCTACGAGCAGTACTTC. This translates into CASSPGRVTYEQYF.